Each of the 19 T cell receptor beta chains below was sequenced from the same sample in a study of T-cell reconstitution after alpha-beta-depleted transplantation in children. Preparation of the TCRbeta library was carried out with unique molecular identifiers. TCRdb re-analysed the PCR reads in MiXCR, keeping a single row per CDR3 protein. The sample has some 490,000 distinct CDR3 sequences, around 13% seen once. Sequenced material: PBMCs from the stem cell graft donor, taken from the stem cell graft. Receptors were obtained from a human donor who donated a stem cell graft to a child with combined immunodeficiency.

The gene calls are TRBV24-1 and TRBJ2-7, with 7 bases that match TRBD2. The junction had 18 bases not matched to a gene; V was cut back by 1 base and J by 4 bases. Germline CDR1 is KGHDR and CDR2 is SFDVKD. The CDR3 runs to 19 residues. The CDR3 protein is CATSDFSHSLLGGPYEQYF. In DNA, the CDR3 is TGTGCCACCAGTGATTTTTCACACTCGCTTTTGGGAGGGCCGTACGAGCAGTACTTC.

This clonotype was counted at least ten times. V and J are TRBV12-3 or TRBV12-4 and TRBJ2-1; possibly TRBD2 for D (5 bases). The V gene lost 6 bases and the J gene lost 9 bases, with 9 bases spanning the gap. The CDR3 spans 11 residues. The CDR3 DNA follows: TGTGCCAGCAGGGGTAGCGTTGAGCAGTTCTTC. Protein sequence: CASRGSVEQFF.

V is TRBV27 and J is TRBJ2-1, with TRBD2 matching 9 bases. CDR1 and CDR2 from the germline V gene are MNHEY and SMNVEV (reference sequence). This CDR3 is built from 15 residues. The V segment lost 0 bases and the J segment 8 bases; nucleotides outside the gene matches: 5. CDR3 nucleotides: TGTGCCAGCAGTTTATCGGGGGTAGCGGGAGATGAGCAGTTCTTC. Translating it yields CASSLSGVAGDEQFF.

In its sample, this clonotype was seen a few times. The V and J genes are TRBV29-1 and TRBJ2-7; 9 bases align to TRBD1. From germline, CDR1 is SQVTM and CDR2 ANQGSEA. The CDR3 sequence is 13 residues long. The V gene end was trimmed by 6 bases and the J gene end by 3 bases; junction bases not matched to a gene: 6. The CDR3 loop is CSVGTGPFYEQYF. Written as DNA, the CDR3 is TGCAGCGTCGGGACAGGGCCGTTCTACGAGCAGTACTTC.

This clonotype turned up a few times. In DNA, the CDR3 is TGTGCCAGCAGCCAGGACAACCTCGTGAAGTACTTC. Amino acid sequence: CASSQDNLVKYF. The chain is built from TRBV7-2 and TRBJ2-7; weak D call: TRBD1 (5 bases). With 5 bases removed from V and 11 bases from J, the gap between germline ends came to 16 bases. The germline CDR1 and CDR2 sequences are SGHTA and FQGNSA. This CDR3 has 12 residues.

The chain couples TRBV3-1 to TRBJ2-1; D unclear. The length of the CDR3 is 13 residues. V lost 4 bases, J lost 6 bases, and 10 bases lay in between. CDR1 and CDR2 from the germline V gene are LGHDT and YNNKEL (reference sequence). The CDR3 is CASSPRALNEQFF. The CDR3 nucleotides read TGTGCCAGCAGCCCACGGGCCCTCAATGAGCAGTTCTTC.

The CDR3 protein is CASSLAGTKTQYF. Here the CDR3 DNA reads TGTGCCAGCAGCTTAGCTGGAACTAAGACCCAGTACTTC. The V call is TRBV13, the J call TRBJ2-5; D not certain. Trimming took off 1 base at V and 6 bases at J, with 9 bases between the two ends. The germline gives CDR1 PRHDT, CDR2 FYEKMQ (reference sequence). The length of the CDR3 is 13 residues.

The chain joins TRBV29-1 to TRBJ2-1; 7 bases fit TRBD1. There are 16 residues in the CDR3. Trimming at V came to 0 bases and at J to 6 bases, leaving 11 bases not matched to a gene. CDR1 and CDR2 (germline): SQVTM, ANQGSEA. The CDR3 sequence is CSVEDMEGGEANEQFF. The CDR3 bases are TGCAGCGTTGAAGATATGGAAGGGGGCGAAGCCAATGAGCAGTTCTTC.

This clonotype was seen repeatedly, ten times or more. The J gene is TRBJ2-2, the V gene TRBV6-2 or TRBV6-3; 8 bases map to TRBD2. Germline trimming cut 3 bases from V and 1 base from J; bases unmatched to any gene: 4. The CDR3 loop spans 16 amino acids. CDR1 and CDR2 from the germline V gene are MNHEY and SVGEGT. CDR3 amino acids: CASSYAAGGNTGELFF. The CDR3 DNA follows: TGTGCCAGCAGTTATGCGGCGGGAGGGAACACCGGGGAGCTGTTTTTT.

A few counts support this clonotype. The chain joins TRBV11-1 to TRBJ2-3, with 12 bases matching TRBD1. The CDR3 has 18 residues. V shed 5 bases and J 6 bases; nucleotides not matched to a gene: 15. CDR1 is SGHAT, CDR2 FQDESV, per germline (reference sequence). The CDR3 coding sequence is TGTGCCAGCAGCGCGACACCCCCGGGACAGGGGGCTGGGGATACGCAGTATTTT. Protein: CASSATPPGQGAGDTQYF.

This clonotype was seen more than once but under ten times. V usage is TRBV7-8 and J usage is TRBJ1-6, with 7 bases fitting TRBD1. Per the germline V gene, CDR1 is SGHVS and CDR2 is FQNEAQ. With V trimmed by 2 bases and J by 3 bases, 4 bases remained unmatched. The CDR3 runs to 16 residues. The CDR3 loop is CASSLIGTDYNSPLHF. CDR3 nucleotide sequence: TGTGCCAGCAGCTTAATTGGGACAGACTATAATTCACCCCTCCACTTT. The variable domain in full, with the rest retrieved from reference TRBV7-8 and TRBJ1-6, is GAGVSQSPRYKVAKRGQDVALRCDPISGHVSLFWYQQALGQGPEFLTYFQNEAQLDKSGLPSDRFFAERPEGSVSTLKIQRTQQEDSAVYLCASSLIGTDYNSPLHFGNGTRLTVT.

In the case of this clonotype: Just one base apart from a much larger clone, this may be a read error. V gene TRBV5-1 combines with J gene TRBJ2-7; 7 bases match TRBD1. The CDR3 sequence is 14 residues long. In germline, CDR1 is SGHRS, CDR2 YFSETQ. CDR3 region: CASSSGQPSDERYF. The CDR3 DNA sequence: TGCGCCAGCAGCTCGGGACAGCCATCGGACGAGCGGTACTTC.

The chain employs TRBV12-3 or TRBV12-4 and TRBJ2-5, with D perhaps TRBD1 (6 bases). The CDR3 has 14 residues. V was clipped by 3 bases and J by 1 base, with 9 bases between them. The CDR3 loop is CASSFSRGQETQYF. In DNA form, the CDR3 reads TGTGCCAGCAGTTTCTCCAGGGGCCAAGAGACCCAGTACTTC.

This clonotype has at least ten counts. The chain combines TRBV11-2 with TRBJ2-5; the match to TRBD2 covers 11 bases. Germline V CDR1 and CDR2: SGHAT, FQNNGV. V lost 5 bases and J lost 4; bases outside the gene matches: 9. This CDR3 has 16 residues. CDR3 sequence reads: CASSVNSGGASETQYF. CDR3 DNA: TGTGCCAGCAGCGTAAATAGCGGGGGGGCCTCAGAGACCCAGTACTTC.

Of note for this clonotype: This clone may be a read error of a much larger clone one base away. This chain joins TRBV5-4 and TRBJ2-2, with TRBD2 as a possible D gene (5 bases). CDR1 is SGHNT, CDR2 YYREEE, per germline (reference sequence). The CDR3 spans 16 residues. In nucleotides, the CDR3 is TGTGCCAGCAGCTTGCCGTCTGGGGAGCACACCAGGGAGCTGTTTTTT. The encoded protein is CASSLPSGEHTRELFF.

This sequence joins TRBV18 and TRBJ2-7; maybe TRBD1 (6 bases). This CDR3 contains 14 residues. The germline V and J ends were trimmed by 3 bases and 3 bases, with 12 bases remaining between them. Per the germline V gene, CDR1 is KGHSH and CDR2 is LQKENI. DNA of the CDR3: TGTGCCAGCTCACCGGCAGGGGCCCTCTACGAGCAGTACTTC. The encoded protein is CASSPAGALYEQYF.

The chain is built from TRBV6-1 and TRBJ1-6; TRBD1 matches at 9 bases. Germline V gene lookup returns CDR1 MNHNS and CDR2 SASEGT. Trimming cost V 6 bases and J 9 bases; bases outside gene matches: 6. The CDR3 covers 14 residues. CDR3 bases: TGTGCCAGCAGGAGGGACAGGGAGGGTTCACCCCTCCACTTT. It translates to CASRRDREGSPLHF.

This chain joins TRBV29-1 and TRBJ2-1; TRBD1 or TRBD2 may be the D gene (5 bases each). Looked up from germline, CDR1 is SQVTM and CDR2 is ANQGSEA. Trimming removed 3 bases from V and 2 bases from J, with 17 bases in between. This CDR3 contains 16 residues. CDR3 coding DNA: TGCAGCGTTGAGGGGGTGGCGGGTAAAACCTACAATGAGCAGTTCTTC. This encodes CSVEGVAGKTYNEQFF.

This clonotype was observed at least ten times. The rearrangement uses TRBV12-3 or TRBV12-4 and TRBJ2-1; 13 bases agree with TRBD2. This CDR3 contains 15 residues. Trimming removed 6 bases from V and 7 bases from J; junction bases left unmatched: 6. In nucleotides, the CDR3 is TGTGCCAGCAGATATACTAGCGGGGGGGCAAATGAGCAGTTCTTC. Translating it yields CASRYTSGGANEQFF.